In its sample, the clone carrying this T cell receptor (beta chain) was seen a few times. Its specificity is unknown. This sample was included in a study of CD8 T cells in ankylosing spondylitis. Whole-study results and caveats: A TCR beta motif of about eight highly homologous variants appeared characteristic of ankylosing spondylitis blood.

Germline trimming cut 3 bases from V and 6 bases from J; bases unmatched to any gene: 8. Germline V gives CDR1 SGHDT, CDR2 YYEEEE. The CDR3 has 15 amino acids. TCRdb re-called the 5' RACE reads with MiXCR, one entry per CDR3 protein. Of hundreds of thousands of distinct CDR3 sequences in the sample, more than 20% were seen once. This receptor was identified in a male donor with ankylosing spondylitis or in good health (not recorded which). Sample: blood, either unsorted or a sorted T cell fraction (not recorded which). This chain connects TRBV5-6 to TRBJ2-4; 8 nucleotides agree with TRBD2. The CDR3 DNA reads as TGTGCCAGCAGCTCAATTAGCGGGACCGGAAACATTCAGTACTTC. Its translation is CASSSISGTGNIQYF.